This paragraph covers one TCR beta chain sequence. The TCRbeta library incorporated unique molecular identifiers. Each CDR3 protein gets one entry after TCRdb re-called the PCR reads with MiXCR. This table holds some 530,000 distinct CDR3 sequences, approximately 13% found once. This sample stems from a study of T-cell reconstitution after alpha-beta-depleted transplantation in children. Trimming removed 7 bases from V and 4 bases from J, with 20 bases in between. The CDR3 contains 15 residues. The germline gives CDR1 MDHEN, CDR2 SYDVKM. The clonotype comes from a human donor who donated a stem cell graft to a child with combined immunodeficiency. The input for sequencing was PBMCs from the stem cell graft donor, taken from the stem cell graft. This chain connects TRBV28 to TRBJ2-7; no definite D call. The DNA for the CDR3 is TGTGCCAGCACCAACCCCCGGGCCTTCCCTTACGAGCAGTACTTC. This sequence encodes CASTNPRAFPYEQYF.